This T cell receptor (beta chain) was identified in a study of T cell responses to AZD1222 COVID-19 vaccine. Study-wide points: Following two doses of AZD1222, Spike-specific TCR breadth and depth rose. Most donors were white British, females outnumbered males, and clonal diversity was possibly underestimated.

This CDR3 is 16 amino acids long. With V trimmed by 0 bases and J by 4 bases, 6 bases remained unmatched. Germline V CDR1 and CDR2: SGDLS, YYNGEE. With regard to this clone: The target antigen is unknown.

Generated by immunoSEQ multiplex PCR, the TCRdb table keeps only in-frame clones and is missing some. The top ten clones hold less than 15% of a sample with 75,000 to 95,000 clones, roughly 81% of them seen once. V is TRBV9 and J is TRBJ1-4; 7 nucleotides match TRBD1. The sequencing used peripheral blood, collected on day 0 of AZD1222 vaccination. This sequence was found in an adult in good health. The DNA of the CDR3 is TGTGCCAGCAGCGTAGCCCCAGGGGGGGGTAATGAAAAACTGTTTTTT. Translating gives CASSVAPGGGNEKLFF. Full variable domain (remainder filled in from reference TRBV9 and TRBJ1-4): DSGVTQTPKHLITATGQRVTLRCSPRSGDLSVYWYQQSLDQGLQFLIQYYNGEERAKGNILERFSAQQFPDLHSELNLSSLELGDSALYFCASSVAPGGGNEKLFFGSGTQLSVL.